The present T cell receptor beta chain was sequenced within a study of OX40 agonist ivuxolimab in advanced cancers. Study-level background: Patients with prior anti-PD-1, anti-PD-L1 or anti-CTLA-4 therapy were eligible; 35% to 50% had some.

Germline V lookup: CDR1 LNHDA, CDR2 SQIVND (reference sequence). Trimming left V 1 base short and J 4 bases short, with 13 bases between. CDR3 length: 15 residues. Notes on this clone: Its antigen is unidentified.

Samples were taken at baseline and on day 1 of cycles 4 and 7. General observations from the study: Dose levels from 0.1 to 3.0 mg/kg saw CD4+ and CD8+ blood T cells expand clonally by week 6.

Assay: immunoSEQ multiplex PCR; the TCRdb copy retains only in-frame clones and omits some. The table records about 46,000 clones, approximately 91% of them present only once. The sequence was obtained from an adult with an advanced solid tumor such as melanoma, head and neck, liver or kidney cancer. This chain joins TRBV19 and TRBJ1-1; no clear D gene. The sample in question was CD4+ or CD8+ T cells sorted from blood, obtained in a trial of the OX40 agonist ivuxolimab. CDR3 sequence (DNA): TGTGCCAGTAGTATAGTCTTCCCGAGTAGCACTGAAGCTTTCTTT. Translation: CASSIVFPSSTEAFF.